The sequence of this T cell receptor beta chain was determined in a study of blood T cell repertoires in COVID-19. This clone came up a few times. CDR1 is LNHDA, CDR2 SQIVND, per germline (reference sequence). The ends lost 3 bases at V and 8 bases at J; junction bases unmatched: 6. This CDR3 comprises 15 residues. The assay was immunoSEQ multiplex PCR, and TCRdb's table has in-frame clones only and misses some. The sample has more than 150,000 clones, 80% to 90% seen once. Seattle's cohort entered during active infection and was followed longitudinally. Material: peripheral blood. The chain couples TRBV19 to TRBJ1-6; 8 positions match TRBD1. This TCR was sampled from a woman over 75 with COVID-19, enrolled during active disease. Here the CDR3 DNA reads TGTGCCAGTAGTATCTCCGGGACAGGATATTCACCCCTCCACTTT. Its protein is CASSISGTGYSPLHF. Drawing the rest from reference TRBV19 and TRBJ1-6, the complete variable domain is DGGITQSPKYLFRKEGQNVTLSCEQNLNHDAMYWYRQDPGQGLRLIYYSQIVNDFQKGDIAEGYSVSREKKESFPLTVTSAQKNPTAFYLCASSISGTGYSPLHFGNGTRLTVT.